Listed below are T cell receptor beta chains from one sample, sequenced in a study of blood T cell repertoires in COVID-19. Profiled with immunoSEQ multiplex PCR; TCRdb holds only in-frame clones, not every one. Altogether around 120,000 clones are present, 75% to 85% being singletons, with the ten largest covering approximately 4%. Sequencing input: peripheral blood. The receptor set was obtained from a woman older than 75 with acute or convalescent COVID-19. Each CDR3 is given with its conserved first and last residue.

cdr3_length,j_call,v_call,cdr3_aa
15,TRBJ1-4,TRBV13,CASSLGPYRNEKLFF
15,TRBJ2-5,TRBV18,CASSPGTAIQETQYF
13,TRBJ2-1,TRBV19,CASSLGQNNEQFF
14,TRBJ1-5,TRBV6-5,CASSQILGNQPQHF
17,TRBJ2-3,TRBV11-2,CASSPRFYRDRVDTQYF
17,TRBJ2-1,TRBV4-2,CASSQATLAGGPNEQFF
14,TRBJ2-2,TRBV5-1,CASSPTLYTGELFF
15,TRBJ2-5,TRBV11-2,CASSFRTSPQETQYF
14,TRBJ1-5,TRBV19,CASSLQGVGQPQHF
13,TRBJ2-5,TRBV6-6,CASSFTGQETQYF
14,TRBJ1-1,TRBV7-2,CASSLGNEHREAFF
16,TRBJ2-7,TRBV6-1,CASSEGVGLITYEQYF
15,TRBJ2-1,TRBV5-1,CASSQDSRSDNEQFF
14,TRBJ2-1,TRBV4-1,CASSRTFGSNEQFF
15,TRBJ2-3,TRBV7-8,CASSPAGFQASAQYF
15,TRBJ1-1,TRBV18,CASSPLPGVNTEAFF
13,TRBJ1-1,TRBV30,CAWSRAKNTEAFF
14,TRBJ2-7,TRBV11-1,CASSLGQGPYEQYF
13,TRBJ1-2,TRBV29-1,CSVERQGAGGYTF
15,TRBJ1-1,TRBV6-5,CASNHNQGASTEAFF
15,TRBJ2-1,TRBV7-3,CASSLTAGTYNEQFF
16,TRBJ1-2,TRBV27,CASRKNFPGQSYGYTF
14,TRBJ2-5,TRBV7-2,CASSLGSGGETQYF
16,TRBJ2-7,TRBV10-1,CASSESRAGSTYEQYF
12,TRBJ2-2,TRBV6-5,CASKGGTGELFF
15,TRBJ2-1,TRBV7-2,CASTPNPGLVNEQFF
15,TRBJ2-7,TRBV4-1,CASSHPGLGRDEQYF
16,TRBJ2-2,TRBV2,CASSRDRVANTGELFF
14,TRBJ1-1,TRBV28,CASTRQGLNTEAFF
18,TRBJ1-2,TRBV15,CATSRGTGDLSAGYGYTF
13,TRBJ2-3,TRBV5-6,CASSPAGTDTQYF
14,TRBJ2-5,TRBV18,CASSLQLVGRTQYF
15,TRBJ1-1,TRBV6-1,CASSEAATTNTEAFF